The entry that follows covers one T cell receptor beta chain sequence. The table lists this clonotype with many counts. The antigen it recognizes is unknown. No base quality information exists; no much larger clone differs at one position. This specimen belongs to a study of neurological immune-mediated disorders (dated by TCRdb to the late 2010s). Regarding the study in general: Peripheral blood TCR-beta repertoires from HTLV-I-associated myelopathy (HAM/TSP) patients, multiple sclerosis patients and healthy controls were compared by UMI-based sequencing. Alongside PBMC samples, the set of approximately 100 TCR-beta libraries contained longitudinal samples, technical triplicates, and paired CD4+ and CD8+ T-cell subsets that had been sorted. The cohort was made up of around 70 subjects, consisting of some 15 HAM/TSP patients, about 34 multiple sclerosis patients and 20 or so healthy controls. On the study overall, not on this receptor specifically: TCR clonal expansion was greatest in HAM/TSP patients and smallest in MS patients, who ranked below even healthy controls. Expanded clones from different subjects shared no identical CDR3 amino acid sequences, which suggests that TCR-beta repertoires were private in all groups.

The CDR3 contains 14 residues, cysteine and phenylalanine counted. Of all the DNA, just the CDR3 is kept, 42 bases in frame from base 1. V was cut back by 4 bases and J by 8 bases, leaving a gap of 14 bases between them. The germline V gene encodes CDR1 SEHNR and CDR2 FQNEAQ (reference sequence). cDNA was synthesized by template-switch 5'RACE using a primer carrying a 10-nucleotide random unique molecular identifier by which each TCR transcript was tagged. Each sequencing run produced over 200 million TCR-beta sequences covering 15-18 subjects. The RNeasy kit was used for extraction of total RNA. TCR-beta VDJ regions were amplified with primers for the TCR constant region and the 5'RACE anchor, using the KAPA Real-time Library Amplification kit. Sample indexes and Illumina adaptors were added in a first PCR, after which library yield was increased in a second PCR. After Ampure bead purification, the roughly 650 bp TCR product was size-selected on a 2% E-gel SizeSelection system. Before pooling, libraries had their quality checked on a Bioanalyzer, their concentration measured with Qubit, and their quantity determined with the Kapa Library Quantification kit. Paired-end 2 x 150 bp sequencing of the libraries was performed on an Illumina HiSeq 2500. To increase sequence diversity, roughly 24-32% phiX was spiked into each library pool. On the authors' methods: The quality-filtered reads were processed with the UMI-based MiGEC pipeline, whose error correction step removed more than 80% of the raw TCR sequences. VDJ genes were aligned to IMGT germline references, and each clonotype was defined by a unique CDR3 amino acid sequence together with V-J genes. Clonal expansion, Shannon diversity and CDR3 relatedness were evaluated with VDJtools (CalcPairwiseDistances, ClusterSamples), while phylogenetic trees were built in CLCbio workbench. A clone was classed as expanded if it had 8 or more unique UMIs, a cutoff based on coefficient-of-variation modelling across technical triplicates. In-frame beta chains were kept once TCRdb had trimmed the public reads at Q25 with fastp and called clones with MiXCR. Rows are combined by CDR3 protein, so each entry shows the most common genes and DNA. TCRdb, not the original authors, processed these V and J calls. The sample has 15,000 to 25,000 distinct CDR3 sequences on record, 7% to 8.5% of them singletons. The top ten hold roughly a sixth of the sample.

TCR libraries for sorted subsets were made from 750,000 to 1,000,000 sorted CD4+ or CD8+ T cells. PBMCs were separated from peripheral blood using Ficoll-Hypaque density gradient centrifugation and then cryopreserved in liquid nitrogen. The study also sequenced paired sorted CD4+ and CD8+ subsets from healthy controls, HAM/TSP patients and MS patients. The receptor chain draws on TRBV7-9 and TRBJ1-4, with TRBD1 as a weak D call on 6 bases. The specimen was CD8+ T cells from blood. The receptor was derived from a woman aged 25 to 45 with HTLV-1-associated myelopathy (HAM/TSP). The CDR3 protein sequence reads: CASSSTGLLEKLFF. The sequence in DNA is TGTGCCAGCAGCTCGACAGGTCTACTGGAAAAACTGTTTTTT.